Below are 6 T cell receptor beta chains sequenced from a single sample in a study of CD8+CD57+ T cells in acquired aplastic anemia. CDR3 and TCR beta VDJ profiling relied on a genomic DNA template. TCRdb reprocessed the reads with MiXCR, giving one entry per CDR3 protein. Among about 220,000 distinct CDR3 sequences, around 45% were seen once, and the ten largest hold under 9%. All sequencing subjects had displayed CD8+CD57+ cell expansion on flow cytometry. Sequenced: sorted CD4+, CD8+, or CD8+CD57+ T cells (not recorded which) from PBMCs. These receptors were obtained from a human donor with aplastic anemia.

This clonotype came up once. The J gene is TRBJ1-1, the V gene TRBV29-1; no definite D call. Germline CDR1 is SQVTM and CDR2 is ANQGSEA. The CDR3 has 13 residues. V lost 5 bases to trimming and J lost 2 bases, with 12 bases between them. The CDR3: CSVKTLVNTEAFF. The CDR3 coding sequence is TGCAGCGTTAAGACACTAGTCAACACTGAAGCTTTCTTT.

This clonotype came up a few times. V is TRBV9 and J is TRBJ1-3; D may be TRBD1 (5 bases). Germline V gives CDR1 SGDLS, CDR2 YYNGEE. The CDR3 sequence is 17 residues long. Trimming removed 3 bases from V and 4 bases from J, with 20 bases in between. The CDR3 protein is CASSGRRDIVSGNTIYF. The DNA for the CDR3 is TGTGCCAGCAGCGGCCGCAGGGATATAGTTTCCGGAAACACCATATATTTT.

The genes are TRBV5-1 and TRBJ2-2; D uncertain. The length of the CDR3 is 16 residues. V lost 0 bases to trimming and J lost 0 bases, with 9 bases between them. Germline V lookup: CDR1 SGHRS, CDR2 YFSETQ. The CDR3 nucleotides read TGCGCCAGCAGCTTGGGAGGTTATACGAACACCGGGGAGCTGTTTTTT. It translates to CASSLGGYTNTGELFF.

Only one count was recorded for this clonotype. V usage is TRBV20-1 and J usage is TRBJ2-1, with 11 bases matching TRBD2. V dropped 0 bases and J dropped 7; count of bases not matched to a gene: 8. This CDR3 region has 16 residues. CDR1 and CDR2 from the germline V gene are DFQATT and SNEGSKA (reference sequence). In nucleotides, the CDR3 is TGCAGTGCTAGAGACCCCTCTAGCGGGAGGTTGAATGAGCAGTTCTTC. Protein sequence: CSARDPSSGRLNEQFF.

There are many counts of this clonotype. The V and J genes are TRBV4-2 and TRBJ1-5, with TRBD1 as a possible D gene (6 bases). The ends were cut back, 3 bases at V and 6 bases at J, with 18 bases in the middle. CDR3 length equals 16 residues. Germline assignment: CDR1 LGHNA and CDR2 YNFKEQ. Here the CDR3 reads CASSHEQGALSQPQHF. The CDR3, as DNA: TGTGCCAGCAGCCACGAACAGGGCGCATTGAGTCAGCCCCAGCATTTT.

The V gene is TRBV12-3 or TRBV12-4, the J gene TRBJ1-5; D remains ambiguous. V shed 8 bases and J shed 6 bases, with 11 bases lying between them. The CDR3 runs 12 residues. The CDR3 is CASGRVSQPQHF. The DNA of the CDR3 is TGTGCCAGCGGGAGGGTTAGTCAGCCCCAGCATTTT.